Listed below are T cell receptor beta chains from one sample, sequenced in a study of tumor-infiltrating lymphocytes in oesophageal squamous cell carcinoma. MiXCR was run by TCRdb on the PCR reads, yielding one entry per CDR3 protein. This table has tens of thousands of distinct CDR3 sequences, roughly two fifths appearing once. The sequenced material came from esophageal tumor tissue. All receptors derive from a male donor with esophageal squamous cell carcinoma. Both conserved end residues are part of each CDR3.

>TRBV6-1|-
CASSEVRDGYTF
>TRBV6-1|TRBJ1-1
CASSFTRQNTEAFF
>TRBV7-6|-
CASSLDWTDSYEQYF
>TRBV7-9|TRBJ2-3
CASSLVVRGDTQYF
>TRBV6-6|TRBJ1-2
CASSYSTRSRGYTF
>TRBV24-1|TRBJ2-6
CATSDPRDSNSGANVLTF
>TRBV7-2|-
CASSLRDRLMSSTDTQYF
>TRBV10-3|TRBJ2-7
CAIEGVNSYEQYF
>TRBV12-3/TRBV12-4|TRBJ1-4
CASSRLPPEPNEKLFF
>TRBV7-6|TRBJ2-1
CASSLGSAYSYNEQFF
>TRBV12-3/TRBV12-4|TRBJ2-2
CASRSTSGSPGELFF
>TRBV6-6|TRBJ2-7
CASSYSTANSPLHF
>TRBV25-1|TRBJ2-2
CASSDTGELFF
>TRBV25-1|TRBJ1-1
CASIADGGLVAEAFF
>TRBV7-8|TRBJ1-3
CASSLPDGNSGNTIYF
>TRBV12-3/TRBV12-4|-
CASRTTGSYEQYF
>TRBV20-1|-
CSARDQMTEAFF
>TRBV10-3|-
CAISLGSGGYNEQYF
>TRBV5-1|TRBJ1-1
CASSLTGANTEAFF
>TRBV12-5|TRBJ2-7
CASGFSTSGSYNEQYF
>TRBV6-6|TRBJ2-7
CASSYGLAPPYF
>TRBV7-6|-
CASSLSLGTASSGANVLTF